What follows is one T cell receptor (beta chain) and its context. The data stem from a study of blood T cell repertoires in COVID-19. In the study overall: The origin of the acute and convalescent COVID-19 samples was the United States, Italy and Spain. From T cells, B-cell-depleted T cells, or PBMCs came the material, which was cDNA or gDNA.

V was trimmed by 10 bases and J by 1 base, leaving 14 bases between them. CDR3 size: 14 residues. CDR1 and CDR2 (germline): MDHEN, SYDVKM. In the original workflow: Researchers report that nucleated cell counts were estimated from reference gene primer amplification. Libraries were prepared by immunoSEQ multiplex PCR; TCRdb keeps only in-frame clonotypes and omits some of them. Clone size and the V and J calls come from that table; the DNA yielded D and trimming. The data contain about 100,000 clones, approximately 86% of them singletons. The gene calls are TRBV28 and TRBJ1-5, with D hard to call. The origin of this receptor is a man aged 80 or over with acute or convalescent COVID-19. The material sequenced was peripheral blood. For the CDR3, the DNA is TGTGCCACCGCCCTCTTGGGCAGCAATCAGCCCCAGCATTTT. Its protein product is CATALLGSNQPQHF.